This T cell receptor beta chain stems from a study of T cell responses to AZD1222 COVID-19 vaccine. General study findings and limits: Nearly half of unique spike-specific TCRs reportedly avoided B.1.351 and B.1.1.7 mutated regions. Mapped onto spike, vaccine-associated CD4 TCRs spanned it and were dominant at 160-218 and 743-854.

To note about this clone: No antigen is known for it.

V was pared by 8 bases and J by 2 bases, with 18 bases between. Germline CDR1 MDHEN, CDR2 SYDVKM. The CDR3 has 15 residues. Sequencing used immunoSEQ multiplex PCR; TCRdb keeps in-frame clones, though not all of them. The sample yields around 270,000 clones, 94% seen once. V and J are TRBV28 and TRBJ1-2; D possibly corresponds to TRBD1 (5 bases). The starting material was peripheral blood, obtained 28 days after the second AZD1222 dose. The clonotype was recovered from an adult who received the AZD1222 COVID-19 vaccine. CDR3 protein: CASRHQGSRNYGYTF. CDR3 sequence (DNA): TGTGCCAGCCGGCACCAGGGCTCTCGCAACTATGGCTACACCTTC.